A single sample gave rise to the 14 T cell receptor beta chains below, sequenced in a study of CD8+ T cells in alopecia areata. RNA, once extracted, was reverse transcribed into cDNA for use as the sequencing template. Profiling relied on immunoSEQ multiplex PCR, and the TCRdb table lists in-frame clones only, not all of them. This sample has 110,000 to 150,000 clones, with about 47% found just once. Sample: CD4+ T cells sorted from blood, taken at week 0. These receptors were obtained from a human donor with alopecia areata.

V is TRBV6-1 and J is TRBJ2-4; 7 bases are shared with TRBD1. Trimming cost V 6 bases and J 5 bases; bases outside gene matches: 4. The CDR3 spans 13 residues. In germline, CDR1 is MNHNS, CDR2 SASEGT. The DNA of the CDR3 is TGTGCCAGCAGGAGGGGACAGCAAAACATTCAGTACTTC. Translated: CASRRGQQNIQYF.

This clone was found once. The J gene is TRBJ2-1, the V gene TRBV25-1; 7 nucleotides align to TRBD1. The ends lost 4 bases at V and 6 bases at J; junction bases unmatched: 3. Germline values: CDR1 MGHDK, CDR2 SYGVNS. CDR3 length equals 13 residues. In DNA, the CDR3 is TGTGCCAGCAGTGGGGGACAGCTCAATGAGCAGTTCTTC. Translating gives CASSGGQLNEQFF.

This chain connects TRBV11-2 to TRBJ1-5, with 8 bases fitting TRBD1. After removal of 5 bases from V and 6 bases from J, the junction contained 9 bases not matched to a gene. CDR1 is SGHAT and CDR2 is FQNNGV in the germline V gene. This CDR3 is 15 amino acids long. CDR3: CASSLDRGFTQPQHF. The CDR3 DNA sequence: TGTGCCAGCAGCCTTGACAGGGGTTTTACTCAGCCCCAGCATTTT.

The chain combines TRBV29-1 with TRBJ2-3, with 9 bases matching TRBD1. V was clipped by 7 bases and J by 5 bases; unmatched bases: 7. CDR3 length: 13 residues. Germline V gene data show CDR1 as SQVTM and CDR2 as ANQGSEA. Written as DNA, the CDR3 is TGCAGCGCGCCGGACAGGGGTGTAGATACGCAGTATTTT. Translation: CSAPDRGVDTQYF.

V usage is TRBV15 and J usage is TRBJ1-1, with unresolved D. V lost 4 bases and J lost 5, with 17 bases in between. The CDR3 runs to 15 residues. Germline CDR1 LNHNV, CDR2 YYDKDF (reference sequence). In DNA, the CDR3 is TGTGCCACCAGCACAGCCTCGGGGAGGTGGACTGAAGCTTTCTTT. As protein: CATSTASGRWTEAFF.

The V gene is TRBV5-1, the J gene TRBJ2-5, with D perhaps given as TRBD1 or TRBD2 (5 bases each). The CDR3 covers 16 residues. CDR1 and CDR2 from the germline V gene are SGHRS and YFSETQ. The V end lost 0 bases, the J end lost 4 bases, and 16 bases lay between the germline ends. CDR3 sequence (DNA): TGCGCCAGCAGCTTGGTAGCAGGGTCGGGGTTAGAGACCCAGTACTTC. It encodes CASSLVAGSGLETQYF.

About this clone itself: The sample holds other DNA sequences that translate to the same CDR3. This chain links TRBV30 with TRBJ1-5, with D perhaps TRBD1 (6 bases). This CDR3 is 13 amino acids long. The germline V gene has CDR1 GTSNPN and CDR2 SVGIG (reference sequence). Trimming stripped 0 bases from V and 4 bases from J, with 7 bases between. The CDR3 loop is CAWSVQGNQPQHF. CDR3 DNA sequence: TGTGCCTGGAGTGTCCAGGGGAATCAGCCCCAGCATTTT.

Only a few counts were recorded for this clone. The chain uses TRBV5-1 and TRBJ2-7; 7 positions agree with TRBD1. Trimming removed 0 bases from V and 6 bases from J; junction bases left unmatched: 9. This CDR3 has 15 amino acids. In germline, CDR1 is SGHRS, CDR2 YFSETQ. The CDR3 DNA reads TGCGCCAGCAGCTTGGGAAGGACAGGCTACGGCGAGCAGTACTTC. It specifies CASSLGRTGYGEQYF. Combining the CDR3 with reference TRBV5-1 and TRBJ2-7 gives the whole variable domain KAGVTQTPRYLIKTRGQQVTLSCSPISGHRSVSWYQQTPGQGLQFLFEYFSETQRNKGNFPGRFSGRQFSNSRSEMNVSTLELGDSALYLCASSLGRTGYGEQYFGPGTRLTVT.

The chain has TRBV7-9 and TRBJ1-1, with TRBD1 matching 7 bases. Per germline, CDR1 SEHNR and CDR2 FQNEAQ (reference sequence). This CDR3 is built from 13 residues. After removal of 5 bases from V and 1 base from J, the junction contained 1 base not matched to a gene. CDR3 sequence reads: CASSRTGNTEAFF. CDR3 in DNA: TGTGCCAGCAGCCGGACAGGGAACACTGAAGCTTTCTTT.

This chain uses TRBV5-1 with TRBJ2-2, with TRBD1 identical over 7 bases. This CDR3 is built from 15 residues. Trimming at V came to 2 bases and at J to 4 bases, leaving 5 bases not matched to a gene. Germline assignment: CDR1 SGHRS and CDR2 YFSETQ. For the CDR3, the DNA is TGCGCCAGCAGCTTCGACAGGGCGGGCACCGGGGAGCTGTTTTTT. It specifies CASSFDRAGTGELFF.

The chain joins TRBV7-2 to TRBJ2-1; TRBD2 agrees at 7 bases. The CDR3 covers 15 residues. J was trimmed by 7 bases and V by 2 bases; bases with no gene match: 8. Germline loops: CDR1 SGHTA, CDR2 FQGNSA. Here the CDR3 reads CASSLLAVITNEQFF. CDR3 bases: TGTGCCAGCAGCTTACTAGCGGTCATTACGAATGAGCAGTTCTTC.

In this sample, this clone turned up once. The chain recombines TRBV7-2 with TRBJ2-1; D might be TRBD2 (6 bases). Trimming removed 4 bases at V and 3 bases at J, with 13 bases between. Germline loops: CDR1 SGHTA, CDR2 FQGNSA. This CDR3 comprises 15 residues. This chain's CDR3 is CASSYRDSNYNEQFF. The CDR3 DNA reads as TGTGCCAGCAGCTACCGGGACTCCAACTACAATGAGCAGTTCTTC.

The J gene is TRBJ1-1, the V gene TRBV6-5, with D uncertain. CDR1 MNHEY and CDR2 SVGAGI come from the germline V gene. V shed 2 bases and J shed 10 bases, with 20 bases lying between them. The CDR3 extends over 15 amino acids. CDR3: CASSYKAGPRMRAFF. For the CDR3, the DNA is TGTGCCAGCAGTTACAAAGCAGGACCGAGGATGCGAGCTTTCTTT.

This chain uses TRBV7-2 with TRBJ2-4; D is possibly TRBD1 (6 bases). The CDR3 length is 14 residues. Germline CDR1 SGHTA, CDR2 FQGNSA. V was cut by 4 bases and J by 12 bases, with 19 bases left in between. DNA of the CDR3: TGTGCCAGCAGCTGGGGGAATCTGGGGGCTGATCAGTACTTC. As protein: CASSWGNLGADQYF.